This TCR beta chain was sequenced during a study of T cell responses to AZD1222 COVID-19 vaccine. Broader study findings: Repertoires were obtained only post-peak T cell response. Of spike-specific TCRs, nearly half reportedly target regions left unmutated in variants. White British donors predominated, females outnumbered males, and clonal diversity was possibly underestimated.

Second-dose groups at about 4 or about 12 weeks were pooled. Germline CDR1 SGHVS, CDR2 FQNEAQ. This CDR3 is built from 13 residues. Trimming cost V 3 bases and J 7 bases, with 10 bases left between them. A remark on this clone: Its antigen is not identified.

Generated by immunoSEQ multiplex PCR, the TCRdb table keeps only in-frame clones and is missing some. This table holds approximately 130,000 clones, roughly 89% found once. The TCR sequence derives from an adult who received the AZD1222 COVID-19 vaccine. The chain combines TRBV7-8 with TRBJ2-1; no firm D call. The sample in question was peripheral blood, obtained 28 days after the second AZD1222 dose. The CDR3: CASSFLSRNEQFF. CDR3 bases: TGTGCCAGCAGCTTCCTGTCCCGGAATGAGCAGTTCTTC.